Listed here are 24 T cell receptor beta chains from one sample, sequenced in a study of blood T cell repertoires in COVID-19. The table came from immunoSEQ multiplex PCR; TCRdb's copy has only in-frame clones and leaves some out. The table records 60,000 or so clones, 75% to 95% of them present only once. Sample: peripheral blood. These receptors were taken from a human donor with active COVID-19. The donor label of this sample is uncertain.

The CDR3 is CAIKGSLAGEYEQYF. For the CDR3, the DNA is TGTGCCATCAAAGGAAGCCTAGCGGGAGAGTACGAGCAGTACTTC. The rearrangement joins TRBV10-3 to TRBJ2-7, with 10 bases matching TRBD2. The V and J ends lost 7 bases and 4 bases, in that order; junction bases with no gene match: 10. This CDR3 region has 15 residues. Germline CDR1 reads ENHRY; CDR2 reads SYGVKD.

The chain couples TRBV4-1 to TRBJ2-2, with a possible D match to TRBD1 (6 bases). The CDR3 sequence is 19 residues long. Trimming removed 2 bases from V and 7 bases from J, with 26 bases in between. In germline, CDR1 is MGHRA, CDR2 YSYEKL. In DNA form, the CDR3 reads TGCGCCAGCAGCCAAAAGGGCGCCGGCAGGGGATATACAGTCGGGGAGCTGTTTTTT. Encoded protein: CASSQKGAGRGYTVGELFF.

Here the CDR3 DNA reads TGTGCCAGCAGTTCGGTCGGACAGGGGGGTGGCTACACCTTC. It codes for CASSSVGQGGGYTF. The chain joins TRBV27 to TRBJ1-2; 10 nucleotides agree with TRBD1. Germline trimming cut 4 bases from V and 7 bases from J; bases unmatched to any gene: 6. There are 14 residues in the CDR3. Germline V lookup: CDR1 MNHEY, CDR2 SMNVEV (reference sequence).

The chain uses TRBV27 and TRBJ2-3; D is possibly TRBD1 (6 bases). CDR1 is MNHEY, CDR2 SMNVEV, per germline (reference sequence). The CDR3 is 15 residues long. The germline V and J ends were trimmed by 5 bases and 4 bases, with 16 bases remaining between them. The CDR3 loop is CASSVTGRGSDTQYF. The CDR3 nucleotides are TGTGCCAGCAGTGTGACAGGTCGAGGGTCAGATACGCAGTATTTT.

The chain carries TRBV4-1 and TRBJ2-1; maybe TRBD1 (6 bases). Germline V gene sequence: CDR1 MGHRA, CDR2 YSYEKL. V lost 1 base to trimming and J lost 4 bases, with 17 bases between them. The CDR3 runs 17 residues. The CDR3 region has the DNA TGCGCCAGCAGCCAAGGTCAGCCGGGACATCCTTACAATGAGCAGTTCTTC. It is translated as CASSQGQPGHPYNEQFF.

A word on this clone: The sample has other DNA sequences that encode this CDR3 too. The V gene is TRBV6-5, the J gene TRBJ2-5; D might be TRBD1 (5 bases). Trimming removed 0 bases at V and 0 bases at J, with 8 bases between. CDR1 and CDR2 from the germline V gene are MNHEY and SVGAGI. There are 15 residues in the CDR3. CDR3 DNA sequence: TGTGCCAGCAGTTACTCCACAGGCGACCAAGAGACCCAGTACTTC. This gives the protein CASSYSTGDQETQYF.

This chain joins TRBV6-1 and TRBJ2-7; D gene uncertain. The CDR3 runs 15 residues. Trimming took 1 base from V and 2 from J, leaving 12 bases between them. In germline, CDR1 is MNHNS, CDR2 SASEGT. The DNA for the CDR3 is TGTGCCAGCAGTGAAGGTATGACATGGACCTACGAGCAGTACTTC. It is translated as CASSEGMTWTYEQYF.

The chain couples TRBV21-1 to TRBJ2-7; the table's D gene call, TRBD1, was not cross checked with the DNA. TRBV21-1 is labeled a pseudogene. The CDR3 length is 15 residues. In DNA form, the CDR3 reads TGTGCCAGCAGCAAAGGTTTGCACAGTACCTACGAGCAGTACTTC. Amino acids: CASSKGLHSTYEQYF.

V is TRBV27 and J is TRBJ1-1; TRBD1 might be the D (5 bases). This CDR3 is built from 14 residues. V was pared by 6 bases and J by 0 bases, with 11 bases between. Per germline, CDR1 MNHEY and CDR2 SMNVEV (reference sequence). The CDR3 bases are TGTGCCAGCAGCCGCTGGGGCATGAACACTGAAGCTTTCTTT. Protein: CASSRWGMNTEAFF.

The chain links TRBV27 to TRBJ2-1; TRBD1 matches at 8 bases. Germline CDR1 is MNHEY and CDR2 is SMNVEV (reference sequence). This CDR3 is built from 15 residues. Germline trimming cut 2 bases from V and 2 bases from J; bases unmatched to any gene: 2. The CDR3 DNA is TGTGCCAGCAGTTTAGACAGGGGCCCCTACAATGAGCAGTTCTTC. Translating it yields CASSLDRGPYNEQFF.

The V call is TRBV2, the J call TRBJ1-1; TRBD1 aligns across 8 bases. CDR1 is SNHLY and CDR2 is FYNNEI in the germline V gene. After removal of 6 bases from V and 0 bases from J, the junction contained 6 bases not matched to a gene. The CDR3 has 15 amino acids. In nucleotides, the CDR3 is TGTGCCAGCAGCGGACAGGGTGGAGTGAACACTGAAGCTTTCTTT. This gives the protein CASSGQGGVNTEAFF.

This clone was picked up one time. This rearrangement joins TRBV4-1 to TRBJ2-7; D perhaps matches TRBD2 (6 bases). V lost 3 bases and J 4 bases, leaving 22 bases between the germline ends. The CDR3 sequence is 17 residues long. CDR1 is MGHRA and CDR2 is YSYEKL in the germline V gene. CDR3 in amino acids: CASSHLLGRDGQYEQYF. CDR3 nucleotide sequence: TGCGCCAGCAGCCACCTTCTCGGGCGGGACGGACAATACGAGCAGTACTTC.

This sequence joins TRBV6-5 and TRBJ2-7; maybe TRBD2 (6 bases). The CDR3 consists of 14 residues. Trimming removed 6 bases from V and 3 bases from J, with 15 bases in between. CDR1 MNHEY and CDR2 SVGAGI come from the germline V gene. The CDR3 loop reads CASRKGLADYEQYF. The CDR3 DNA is TGTGCCAGCAGGAAGGGACTCGCTGACTACGAGCAGTACTTC.

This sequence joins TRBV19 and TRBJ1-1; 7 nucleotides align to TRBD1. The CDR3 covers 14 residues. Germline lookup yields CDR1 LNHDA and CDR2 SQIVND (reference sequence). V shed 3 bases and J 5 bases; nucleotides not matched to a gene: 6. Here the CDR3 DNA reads TGTGCCAGTAGTATTAAGGGGGCGGTTACTGAAGCTTTCTTT. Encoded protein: CASSIKGAVTEAFF.

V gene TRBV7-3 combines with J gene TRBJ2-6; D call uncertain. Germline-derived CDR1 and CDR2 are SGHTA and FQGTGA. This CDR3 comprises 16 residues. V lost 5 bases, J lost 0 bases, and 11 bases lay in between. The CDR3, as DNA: TGTGCCAGCAGCACCCGACACCGCTCTGGGGCCAACGTCCTGACTTTC. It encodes CASSTRHRSGANVLTF. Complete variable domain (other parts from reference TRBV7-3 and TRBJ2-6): GAGVSQTPSNKVTEKGKYVELRCDPISGHTALYWYRQSLGQGPEFLIYFQGTGAADDSGLPNDRFFAVRPEGSVSTLKIQRTERGDSAVYLCASSTRHRSGANVLTFGAGSRLTVL.

The CDR3 DNA reads TGTGCCAGCAGCGACGGGGAGACCCAGTACTTC. The encoded protein is CASSDGETQYF. This chain links TRBV11-3 with TRBJ2-5, with D unresolved. The CDR3 covers 11 residues. Trimming left V 5 bases short and J 5 bases short, with 6 bases between. Germline lookup yields CDR1 SGHNT and CDR2 YENEEA.

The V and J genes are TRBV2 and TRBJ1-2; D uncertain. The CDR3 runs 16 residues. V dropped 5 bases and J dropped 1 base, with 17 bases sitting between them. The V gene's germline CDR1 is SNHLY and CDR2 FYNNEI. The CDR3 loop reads CASSRPGSLINYGYTF. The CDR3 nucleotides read TGTGCCAGCAGTAGGCCGGGAAGCTTAATTAACTATGGCTACACCTTC.

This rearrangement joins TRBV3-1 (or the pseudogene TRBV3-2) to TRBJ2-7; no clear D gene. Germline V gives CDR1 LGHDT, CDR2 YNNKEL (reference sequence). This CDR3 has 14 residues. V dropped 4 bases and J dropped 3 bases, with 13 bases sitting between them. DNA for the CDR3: TGTGCCAGCAGCCCTTCCTCGCAGAACTACGAGCAGTACTTC. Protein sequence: CASSPSSQNYEQYF.

Here the CDR3 DNA reads TGTGCCAGTAGTATAGAAGGGGAAGGTAATTCACCCCTCCACTTT. Encoded protein: CASSIEGEGNSPLHF. The rearrangement uses TRBV19 and TRBJ1-6; possible D gene TRBD1, 5 bases. V was pared by 0 bases and J by 6 bases, with 9 bases between. This CDR3 region has 15 residues. CDR1 and CDR2 from the germline V gene are LNHDA and SQIVND (reference sequence).

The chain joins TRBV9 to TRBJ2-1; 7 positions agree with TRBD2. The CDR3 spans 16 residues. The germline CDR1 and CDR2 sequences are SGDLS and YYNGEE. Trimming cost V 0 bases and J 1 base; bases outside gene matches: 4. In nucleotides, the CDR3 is TGTGCCAGCAGCGTAGGAGGCGGGGGTTCCTACAATGAGCAGTTCTTC. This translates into CASSVGGGGSYNEQFF.

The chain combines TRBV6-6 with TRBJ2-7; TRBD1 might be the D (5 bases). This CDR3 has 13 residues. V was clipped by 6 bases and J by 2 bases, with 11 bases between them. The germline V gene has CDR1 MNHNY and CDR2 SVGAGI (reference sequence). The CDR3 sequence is CASSRDSPYEQYF. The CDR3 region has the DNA TGTGCCAGCAGCAGAGACAGCCCCTACGAGCAGTACTTC.

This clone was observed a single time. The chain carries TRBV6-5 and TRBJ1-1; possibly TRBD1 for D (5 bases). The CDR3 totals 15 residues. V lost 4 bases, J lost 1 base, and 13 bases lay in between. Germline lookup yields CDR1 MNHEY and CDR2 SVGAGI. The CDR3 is CASSFLRQPNTEAFF. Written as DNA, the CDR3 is TGTGCCAGCAGTTTCCTAAGACAGCCGAACACTGAAGCTTTCTTT.

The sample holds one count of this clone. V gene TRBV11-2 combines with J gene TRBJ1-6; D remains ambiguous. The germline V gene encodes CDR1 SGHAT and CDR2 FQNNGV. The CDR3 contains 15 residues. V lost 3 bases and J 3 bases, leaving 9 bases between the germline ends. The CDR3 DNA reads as TGTGCCAGCAGCTTCTCGGGTATCTATAATTCACCCCTCCACTTT. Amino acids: CASSFSGIYNSPLHF.

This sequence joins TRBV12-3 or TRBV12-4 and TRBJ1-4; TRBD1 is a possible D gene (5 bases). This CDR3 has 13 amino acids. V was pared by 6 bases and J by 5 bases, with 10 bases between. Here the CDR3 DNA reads TGTGCCAGCAGCGGGGGAAAAAATGAAAAACTGTTTTTT. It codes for CASSGGKNEKLFF.